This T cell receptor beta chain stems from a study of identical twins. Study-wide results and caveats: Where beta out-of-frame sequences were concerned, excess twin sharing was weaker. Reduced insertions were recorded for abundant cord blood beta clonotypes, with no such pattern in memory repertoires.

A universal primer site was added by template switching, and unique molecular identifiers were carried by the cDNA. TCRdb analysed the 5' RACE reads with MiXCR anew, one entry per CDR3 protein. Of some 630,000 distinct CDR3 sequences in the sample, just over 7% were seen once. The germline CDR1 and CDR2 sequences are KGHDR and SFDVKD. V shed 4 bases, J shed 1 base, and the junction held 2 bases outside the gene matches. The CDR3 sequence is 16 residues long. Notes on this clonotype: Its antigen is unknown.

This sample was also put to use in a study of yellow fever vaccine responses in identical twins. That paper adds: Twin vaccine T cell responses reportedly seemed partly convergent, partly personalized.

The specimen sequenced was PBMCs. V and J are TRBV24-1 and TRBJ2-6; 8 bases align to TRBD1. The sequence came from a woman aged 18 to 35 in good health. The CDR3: CATSDWTGSGANVLTF. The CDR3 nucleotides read TGTGCCACCAGTGACTGGACAGGGTCTGGGGCCAACGTCCTGACTTTC.